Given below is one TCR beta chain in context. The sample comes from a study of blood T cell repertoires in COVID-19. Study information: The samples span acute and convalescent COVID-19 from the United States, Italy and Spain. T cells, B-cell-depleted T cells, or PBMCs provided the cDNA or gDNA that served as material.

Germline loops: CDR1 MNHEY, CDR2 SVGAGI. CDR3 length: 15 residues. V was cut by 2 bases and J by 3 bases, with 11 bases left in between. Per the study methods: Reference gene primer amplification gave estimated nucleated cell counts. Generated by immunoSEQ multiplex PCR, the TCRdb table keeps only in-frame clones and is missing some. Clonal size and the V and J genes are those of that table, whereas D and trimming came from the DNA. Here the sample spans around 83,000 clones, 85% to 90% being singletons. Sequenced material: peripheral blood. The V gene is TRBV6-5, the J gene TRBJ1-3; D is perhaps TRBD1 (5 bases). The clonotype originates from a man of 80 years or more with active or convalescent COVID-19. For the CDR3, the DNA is TGTGCCAGCAGTTACGGTACAGGCTATGGAAACACCATATATTTT. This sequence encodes CASSYGTGYGNTIYF.